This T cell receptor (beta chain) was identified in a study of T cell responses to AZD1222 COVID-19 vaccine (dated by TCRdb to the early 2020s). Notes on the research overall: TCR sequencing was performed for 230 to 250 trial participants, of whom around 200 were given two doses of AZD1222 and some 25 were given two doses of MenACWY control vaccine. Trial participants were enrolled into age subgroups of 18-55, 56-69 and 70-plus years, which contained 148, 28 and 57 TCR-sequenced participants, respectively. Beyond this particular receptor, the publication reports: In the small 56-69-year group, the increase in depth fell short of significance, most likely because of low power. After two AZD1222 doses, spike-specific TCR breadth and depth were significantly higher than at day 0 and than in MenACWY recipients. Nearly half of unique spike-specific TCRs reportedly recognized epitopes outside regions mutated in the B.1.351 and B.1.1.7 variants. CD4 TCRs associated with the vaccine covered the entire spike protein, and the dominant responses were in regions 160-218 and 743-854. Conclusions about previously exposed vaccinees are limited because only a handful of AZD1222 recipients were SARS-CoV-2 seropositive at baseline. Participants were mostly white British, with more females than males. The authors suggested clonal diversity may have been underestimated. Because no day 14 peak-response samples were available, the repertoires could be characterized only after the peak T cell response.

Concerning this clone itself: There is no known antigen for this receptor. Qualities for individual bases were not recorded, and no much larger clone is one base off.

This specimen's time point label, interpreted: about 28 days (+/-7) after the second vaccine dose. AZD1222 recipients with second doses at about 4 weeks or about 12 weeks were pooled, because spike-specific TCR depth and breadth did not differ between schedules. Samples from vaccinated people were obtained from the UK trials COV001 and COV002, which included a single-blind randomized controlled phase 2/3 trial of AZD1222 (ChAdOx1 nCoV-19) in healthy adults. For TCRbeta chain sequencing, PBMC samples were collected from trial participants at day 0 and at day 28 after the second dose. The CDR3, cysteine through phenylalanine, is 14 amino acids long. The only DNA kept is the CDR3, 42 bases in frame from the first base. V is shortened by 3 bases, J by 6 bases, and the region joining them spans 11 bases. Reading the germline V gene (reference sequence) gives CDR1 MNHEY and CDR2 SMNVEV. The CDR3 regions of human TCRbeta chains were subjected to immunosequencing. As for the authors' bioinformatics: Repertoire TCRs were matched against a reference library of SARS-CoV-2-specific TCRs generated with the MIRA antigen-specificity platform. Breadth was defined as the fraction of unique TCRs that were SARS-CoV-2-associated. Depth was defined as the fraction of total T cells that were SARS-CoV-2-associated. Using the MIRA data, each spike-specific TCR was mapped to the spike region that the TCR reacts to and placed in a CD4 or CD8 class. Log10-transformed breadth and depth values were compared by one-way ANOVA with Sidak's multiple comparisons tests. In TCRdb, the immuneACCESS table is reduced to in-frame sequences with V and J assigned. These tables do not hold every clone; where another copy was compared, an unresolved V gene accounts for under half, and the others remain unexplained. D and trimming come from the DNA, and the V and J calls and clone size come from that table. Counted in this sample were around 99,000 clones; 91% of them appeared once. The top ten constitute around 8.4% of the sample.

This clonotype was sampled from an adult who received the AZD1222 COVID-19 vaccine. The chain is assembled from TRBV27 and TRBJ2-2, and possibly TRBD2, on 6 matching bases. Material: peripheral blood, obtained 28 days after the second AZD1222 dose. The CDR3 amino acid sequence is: CASSLGGNPGELFF. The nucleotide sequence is TGTGCCAGCAGTTTGGGCGGGAATCCCGGGGAGCTGTTTTTT.